Listed below are T cell receptor beta chains from one sample, sequenced in a study of shared T cell receptors in the human thymus. The assay was immunoSEQ multiplex PCR, and TCRdb's table has in-frame clones only and misses some. The profile shows roughly 710,000 clones, over 75% of them singletons. The same specimen was also included in a second study, on human thymus T cells.

The specimen was thymocytes. These receptors all stem from a girl younger than two with a congenital heart defect. Both conserved end residues are part of each CDR3.

v_call	j_call	cdr3_aa
TRBV2	TRBJ2-4	CASSGPRPRTPTSNIQYF
TRBV5-5	TRBJ1-1	CASSPRRAGMNTEAFF
TRBV27	TRBJ2-2	CASSTRTSGLTGELFF
TRBV6-5	TRBJ1-2	CASSYRPTGRAGYTF
TRBV5-1	TRBJ2-1	CASSLANRRTGGIFVVPYNEQFF
TRBV2	TRBJ2-3	CASSDRLAGNTDTQYF
TRBV4-1	TRBJ1-6	CASSQVMPPDSNSPLHF
TRBV5-6	TRBJ2-3	CASSTPSDLSDTQYF
TRBV5-1	TRBJ1-5	CASRAFGYRGDGNQPQHF
TRBV28	TRBJ1-4	CASSFGTGVWEKLFF
TRBV19	TRBJ2-7	CASSKDKPSSYEQYF
TRBV28	TRBJ2-1	CASSPHLVQAYNEQFF
TRBV25-1	TRBJ1-4	CASSGPQGSGEKLFF
TRBV27	TRBJ2-7	CASSWRVPKRGGNEQYF
TRBV27	TRBJ1-2	CASSLSIRRAAWGRGYTF
TRBV2	TRBJ2-5	CASSAVSLQETQYF
TRBV7-6	TRBJ1-6	CASSLMAGGYRSPLHF
TRBV6-6	TRBJ1-4	CASSTQGKGEKLFF
TRBV18	TRBJ2-3	CASTPASGRIPDTQYF
TRBV13	TRBJ1-3	CASSPGTLWSGNTIYF
TRBV29-1	TRBJ2-2	CSVEGTGDPDTGELFF
TRBV5-1	TRBJ1-4	CASSVQGRTNEKLFF
TRBV27	TRBJ2-5	CASSLGTAGYEQHF
TRBV2	TRBJ2-5	CASAVDGQGFRETQYF
TRBV2	TRBJ1-5	CASSPPGGGPQHF
TRBV4-2	TRBJ1-2	CASSPRLTGPYGYTF
TRBV7-6	TRBJ1-2	CASSLEPGIQANYGYTF
TRBV2	TRBJ1-4	CASGDRINEKLFF
TRBV30	TRBJ1-2	CAWRRPPGQLPRGYTF
TRBV28	TRBJ1-1	CASSLRPLREDFF
TRBV6-1	TRBJ2-7	CASRPGTRGVYEQYF
TRBV9	TRBJ2-7	CASSDPPGQGYPSYEQYF
TRBV6-1	TRBJ1-2	CASSEWGQIANYGYTF
TRBV28	TRBJ1-5	CASSANLRGRNQPQHF
TRBV28	TRBJ1-6	CASSYSVTGDRGPANSPLHF
TRBV28	TRBJ2-7	CASSTGGRSYEQYF
TRBV29-1	TRBJ2-5	CSVEGGLVLEGPRETQYF
TRBV1	TRBJ2-3	CTSSQDQVSGSTDTQYF
TRBV19	TRBJ2-4	CASSNSEQRNIQYF
TRBV4-1	TRBJ2-3	CASSQDRFLVGDTQYF
TRBV25-1	TRBJ2-1	CASSEYGSGGNEQFF
TRBV28	TRBJ1-1	CASSLTGTEAFF
TRBV6-5	TRBJ1-1	CASSYSPNGGPGAFF